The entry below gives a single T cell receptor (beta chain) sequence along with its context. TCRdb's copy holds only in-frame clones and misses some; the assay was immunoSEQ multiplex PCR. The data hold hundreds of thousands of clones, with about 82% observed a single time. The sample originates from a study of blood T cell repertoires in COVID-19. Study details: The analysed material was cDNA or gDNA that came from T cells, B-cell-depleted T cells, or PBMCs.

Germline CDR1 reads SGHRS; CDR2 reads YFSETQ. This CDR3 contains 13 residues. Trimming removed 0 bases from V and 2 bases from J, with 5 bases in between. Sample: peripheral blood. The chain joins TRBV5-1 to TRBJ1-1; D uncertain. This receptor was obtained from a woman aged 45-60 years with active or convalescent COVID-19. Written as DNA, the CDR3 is TGCGCCAGCAGCTTGGAAAGCAACACTGAAGCTTTCTTT. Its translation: CASSLESNTEAFF.